This is a list of T cell receptor beta chains from one sample in a study of technical replicates of blood from several donors. Sequenced by immunoSEQ multiplex PCR; TCRdb stores in-frame clones only, minus some. The sample yields 74,000 or so clones, 90% to 95% seen once. Source material: T cells isolated from PBMCs. Receptor source: a human donor in good health. The CDR3 runs from the conserved cysteine through the conserved F or W. The order of the fields is V gene, J gene, clone size, D gene, CDR3 protein, CDR3 DNA. A D gene is named only where the DNA matches it firmly. Expanded clones get a size class; other rows say once, few or many, or leave the size out.

>TRBV6-5|TRBJ2-1|-|-
CASSPAGSYNEQFF
TGTGCCAGCAGCCCAGCGGGCTCCTACAATGAGCAGTTCTTC
>TRBV4-1|TRBJ2-7|-|TRBD2
CASRSGLTSYEQYF
TGCGCCAGCAGGTCGGGACTAACCTCCTACGAGCAGTACTTC
>TRBV10-1|TRBJ2-5|-|-
CASSESLAEETQYF
TGCGCCAGCAGTGAGTCACTAGCTGAAGAGACCCAGTACTTC
>TRBV19|TRBJ1-6|-|-
CASTGHLGSPLHF
TGTGCCAGTACAGGACACCTTGGGTCACCCCTCCACTTT
>TRBV5-1|TRBJ2-7|-|TRBD1
CASSSGQGIYEQYF
TGCGCCAGCAGCTCGGGACAGGGTATCTACGAGCAGTACTTC
>TRBV14|TRBJ2-5|-|TRBD1
CASSQDFPPLGRGLTETQYF
TGTGCCAGCAGCCAAGATTTCCCCCCCCTGGGCAGGGGGTTGACGGAGACCCAGTACTTC
>TRBV5-6|TRBJ2-1|-|TRBD2
CASSWVAGGPQFF
TGTGCCAGCAGCTGGGTAGCGGGAGGGCCTCAGTTCTTC
>TRBV7-2|TRBJ2-5|once|-
CASTTLEAPGETQYF
TGTGCCAGCACTACCCTTGAAGCGCCCGGCGAGACCCAGTACTTC
>TRBV7-8|TRBJ2-7|-|TRBD1
CASSHRDRVTYEQYF
TGTGCCAGCAGCCACCGGGACAGGGTGACCTACGAGCAGTACTTC
>TRBV7-7|TRBJ2-3|-|-
CASSPGGPGDTQYF
TGTGCTAGCAGCCCAGGGGGGCCCGGAGATACGCAGTATTTT
>TRBV6-4|TRBJ1-2|-|TRBD1
CASSDQGANGGYTF
TGTGCCAGCAGTGACCAGGGGGCGAACGGTGGCTACACCTTC
>TRBV7-8|TRBJ2-7|-|TRBD2
CASSPGTSGSYYEQYF
TGTGCCAGCAGCCCCGGGACTAGCGGGAGCTATTACGAGCAGTACTTC
>TRBV20-1|TRBJ2-5|-|-
CSARTSETQYF
TGCAGTGCTAGAACGAGCGAGACCCAGTACTTC
>TRBV5-4|TRBJ2-1|once|-
CASSLAYEQFF
TGTGCCAGCAGCTTGGCTTATGAGCAGTTCTTC